Below are 7 T cell receptor beta chains sequenced from a single sample in a study of CD8+CD57+ T cells in acquired aplastic anemia. TCR beta VDJ and CDR3 profiles were obtained from a genomic DNA template. From the reads, TCRdb called clonotypes with MiXCR, one entry per CDR3 protein. In the table there are around 150,000 distinct CDR3 sequences, more than 40% of which are singletons. Sequenced patients had shown CD8+CD57+ cell expansion by flow cytometry. Sequenced input: sorted CD4+, CD8+, or CD8+CD57+ T cells (not recorded which) from PBMCs. These receptor sequences come from a human donor with aplastic anemia.

Notes on this clonotype: It may be a read error: a sequence one base away is much more abundant. J is TRBJ1-2 and V is TRBV9; maybe TRBD1 (6 bases). The V end was cut by 5 bases, the J end by 8 bases, with 13 bases between. This CDR3 has 12 residues. Germline V lookup: CDR1 SGDLS, CDR2 YYNGEE. The DNA for the CDR3 is TGTGCCAGCAGAGTACAGGGCATGGGCTACACCTTC. Translated, it gives CASRVQGMGYTF.

This clonotype was seen only a few times. V gene TRBV10-3 combines with J gene TRBJ1-6; D is possibly TRBD1 (6 bases). V gave up 3 bases and J gave up 8 bases, with 14 bases separating them. The CDR3 loop spans 15 amino acids. Germline V CDR1 and CDR2: ENHRY, SYGVKD. The CDR3 DNA follows: TGTGCCATCAGTGAAAACCAGGGGCGGGATTCACCCCTCCACTTT. Protein: CAISENQGRDSPLHF.

This clonotype was counted at least ten times. The rearrangement links TRBV9 to TRBJ1-1; D might be TRBD1 (6 bases). Trimming left V 0 bases short and J 3 bases short, with 12 bases between. The CDR3 extends over 15 amino acids. Germline CDR1 SGDLS, CDR2 YYNGEE. CDR3: CASSVARGGDTEAFF. Here the CDR3 DNA reads TGTGCCAGCAGCGTAGCTAGAGGGGGGGACACTGAAGCTTTCTTT. Full variable domain (outside the CDR3, taken from reference TRBV9 and TRBJ1-1): DSGVTQTPKHLITATGQRVTLRCSPRSGDLSVYWYQQSLDQGLQFLIQYYNGEERAKGNILERFSAQQFPDLHSELNLSSLELGDSALYFCASSVARGGDTEAFFGQGTRLTVV.

The chain links TRBV9 to TRBJ1-6, with a weak D call TRBD1 (5 bases). Trimming removed 3 bases at V and 10 bases at J, with 20 bases between. The CDR3 runs to 16 residues. Germline values: CDR1 SGDLS, CDR2 YYNGEE. The CDR3 coding sequence is TGTGCCAGCAGCGAACGACCTCTCGGGGGTAGCTCACCCCTCCACTTT. Protein product: CASSERPLGGSSPLHF.

V is TRBV20-1 and J is TRBJ2-2; 9 nucleotides line up with TRBD1. The germline V gene encodes CDR1 DFQATT and CDR2 SNEGSKA (reference sequence). CDR3 size: 14 residues. J gave up 7 bases and V 6 bases, and 9 bases lay outside the gene matches. The CDR3 is CSAPGQGDFGELFF. The CDR3, as DNA: TGCAGTGCCCCGGGACAGGGTGATTTCGGGGAGCTGTTTTTT.

This clonotype was observed at least ten times. The chain couples TRBV6-6 to TRBJ2-7; D is unclear. Between the trimmed V and J ends, which lost 3 bases and 7 bases, there was a span of 4 bases. The CDR3 is made up of 10 amino acids. Germline CDR1 MNHNY, CDR2 SVGAGI (reference sequence). CDR3 coding DNA: TGTGCCAGCAGTTATGGGGAGCAGTACTTC. It yields the protein CASSYGEQYF.

The rearrangement uses TRBV25-1 and TRBJ1-6; no definite D call. This CDR3 is built from 14 residues. Germline loops: CDR1 MGHDK, CDR2 SYGVNS. Trimming removed 5 bases from V and 7 bases from J, with 12 bases in between. CDR3 nucleotides: TGTGCCAGCAGTTATGGGAGTTGGAATTCACCCCTCCACTTT. Translated: CASSYGSWNSPLHF.